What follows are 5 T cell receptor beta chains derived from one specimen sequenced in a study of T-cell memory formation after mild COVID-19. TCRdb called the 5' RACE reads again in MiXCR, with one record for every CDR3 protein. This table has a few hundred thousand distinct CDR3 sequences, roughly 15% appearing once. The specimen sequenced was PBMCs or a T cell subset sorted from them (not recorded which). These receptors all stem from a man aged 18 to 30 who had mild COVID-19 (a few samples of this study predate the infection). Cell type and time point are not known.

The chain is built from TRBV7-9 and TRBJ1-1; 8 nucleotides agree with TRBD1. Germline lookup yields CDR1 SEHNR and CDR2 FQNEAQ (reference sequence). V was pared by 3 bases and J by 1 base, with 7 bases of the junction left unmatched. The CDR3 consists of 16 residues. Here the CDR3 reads CASSFRGRVGNTEAFF. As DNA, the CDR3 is TGTGCCAGCAGCTTCAGGGGGCGCGTGGGGAACACTGAAGCTTTCTTT.

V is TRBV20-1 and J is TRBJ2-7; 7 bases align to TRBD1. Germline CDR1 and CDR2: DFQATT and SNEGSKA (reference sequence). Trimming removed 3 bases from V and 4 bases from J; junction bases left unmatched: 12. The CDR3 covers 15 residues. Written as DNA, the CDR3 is TGCAGTGCTAGGGCAGGGACAGCAAAAGATTACGAGCAGTACGTC. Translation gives CSARAGTAKDYEQYV.

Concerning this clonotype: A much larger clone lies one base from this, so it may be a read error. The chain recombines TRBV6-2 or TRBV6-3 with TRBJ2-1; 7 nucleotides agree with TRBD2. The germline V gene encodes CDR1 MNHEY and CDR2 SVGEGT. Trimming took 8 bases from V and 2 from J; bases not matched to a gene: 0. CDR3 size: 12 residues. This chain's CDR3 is CASAGAYNEQFF. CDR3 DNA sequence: TGTGCCAGCGCGGGGGCCTACAATGAGCAGTTCTTC.

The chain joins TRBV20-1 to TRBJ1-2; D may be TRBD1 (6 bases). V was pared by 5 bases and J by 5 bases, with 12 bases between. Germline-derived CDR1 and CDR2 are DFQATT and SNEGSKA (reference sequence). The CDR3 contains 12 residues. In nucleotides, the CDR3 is TGCAGTGCTCGCCAAGGGGGTTATGGCTACACCTTC. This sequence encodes CSARQGGYGYTF.

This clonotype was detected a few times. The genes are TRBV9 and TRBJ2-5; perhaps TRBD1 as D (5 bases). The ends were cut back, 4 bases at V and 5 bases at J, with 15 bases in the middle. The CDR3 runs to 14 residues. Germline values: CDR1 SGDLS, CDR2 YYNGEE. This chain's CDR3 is CASSLRSGYETQYF. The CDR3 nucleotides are TGTGCCAGCAGCTTAAGGTCAGGGTACGAGACCCAGTACTTC. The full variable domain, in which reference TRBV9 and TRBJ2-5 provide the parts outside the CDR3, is DSGVTQTPKHLITATGQRVTLRCSPRSGDLSVYWYQQSLDQGLQFLIQYYNGEERAKGNILERFSAQQFPDLHSELNLSSLELGDSALYFCASSLRSGYETQYFGPGTRLLVL.